What follows are 19 T cell receptor beta chains derived from one specimen sequenced in a study of shared clonotypes between healthy human individuals. This table comes from immunoSEQ multiplex PCR, and its TCRdb copy is limited to in-frame clones, with some not included. The repertoire consists of approximately 1.5 million clones, with roughly 98% occurring once and the leading ten covering about 0.42%. Source material: naive CD4+ T cells sorted from blood. As for subset: CD45RA+ positively selected. The receptors were sampled from a man aged 25-45 years in good health.

The chain couples TRBV28 to TRBJ2-5; 7 bases are a match to TRBD2. V shed 8 bases and J 5 bases; nucleotides not matched to a gene: 17. Germline CDR1 MDHEN, CDR2 SYDVKM. This CDR3 is 16 amino acids long. CDR3 nucleotides: TGTGCCAGCCTCTCGGCGGGAGCTGTTGTGTCGGAGACCCAGTACTTC. This sequence encodes CASLSAGAVVSETQYF. The whole variable domain, filled in from reference TRBV28 and TRBJ2-5, reads DVKVTQSSRYLVKRTGEKVFLECVQDMDHENMFWYRQDPGLGLRLIYFSYDVKMKEKGDIPEGYSVSREKKERFSLILESASTNQTSMYLCASLSAGAVVSETQYFGPGTRLLVL.

V is TRBV10-3 and J is TRBJ2-5; 8 bases agree with TRBD2. The CDR3 is 15 amino acids. Trimming removed 0 bases from V and 5 bases from J; junction bases left unmatched: 5. Germline V lookup: CDR1 ENHRY, CDR2 SYGVKD. The CDR3 reads CAISESSGNGETQYF. The CDR3 DNA reads TGTGCCATCAGTGAGTCTAGCGGGAATGGGGAGACCCAGTACTTC.

The rearrangement joins TRBV28 to TRBJ1-2, with D maybe TRBD1 (5 bases). CDR3 length: 14 amino acids. In germline, CDR1 is MDHEN, CDR2 SYDVKM. V was cut by 1 base and J by 8 bases, with 14 bases left in between. CDR3 region: CASSLSGTPNGYTF. DNA of the CDR3: TGTGCCAGCAGTTTATCCGGGACTCCGAACGGCTACACCTTC.

The chain is built from TRBV19 and TRBJ2-7; possibly TRBD2 for D (5 bases). V dropped 1 base and J dropped 2 bases, with 9 bases sitting between them. Germline values: CDR1 LNHDA, CDR2 SQIVND (reference sequence). The CDR3 is 14 residues long. The CDR3 region has the DNA TGTGCCAGTAGTATAGTACTAGACGCCTACGAGCAGTACTTC. As protein: CASSIVLDAYEQYF.

A note on this clone: The sample contains more than one DNA sequence encoding this CDR3. The rearrangement joins TRBV6-1 to TRBJ1-5, with D unresolved. The V and J ends lost 1 base and 0 bases respectively, with 4 bases between them. The CDR3 has 14 amino acids. Germline V gene sequence: CDR1 MNHNS, CDR2 SASEGT. CDR3 loop: CASSEGYSNQPQHF. Here the CDR3 DNA reads TGTGCCAGCAGTGAAGGATATAGCAATCAGCCCCAGCATTTT.

The J gene is TRBJ2-2, the V gene TRBV19; tentatively, D is TRBD1 (6 bases). CDR1 is LNHDA, CDR2 SQIVND, per germline (reference sequence). V lost 2 bases to trimming and J lost 3 bases, with 7 bases between them. The CDR3 extends over 14 amino acids. The CDR3 region is CASSIYRDTGELFF. CDR3 bases: TGTGCCAGTAGTATATACAGGGACACCGGGGAGCTGTTTTTT.

V is TRBV27 and J is TRBJ1-1, with D possibly being TRBD1 (5 bases). Trimming took 5 bases from V and 1 from J, leaving 11 bases between them. Germline CDR1 and CDR2: MNHEY and SMNVEV (reference sequence). The CDR3 spans 14 residues. DNA of the CDR3: TGTGCCAGCAGTCTAAAGGGGACGAACACTGAAGCTTTCTTT. It is translated as CASSLKGTNTEAFF.

V is TRBV19 and J is TRBJ2-1; TRBD2 agrees at 14 bases. J was trimmed by 9 bases and V by 8 bases; bases with no gene match: 3. CDR3 length equals 13 residues. Germline CDR1 and CDR2: LNHDA and SQIVND (reference sequence). The chain's CDR3 is CASHGLAGGEQFF. In nucleotides, the CDR3 is TGTGCCAGTCATGGACTAGCGGGAGGTGAGCAGTTCTTC.

V and J are TRBV5-1 and TRBJ2-1; D is unresolved. The CDR3 contains 15 residues. Germline V gene sequence: CDR1 SGHRS, CDR2 YFSETQ. The ends were cut back, 3 bases at V and 0 bases at J, with 10 bases in the middle. CDR3 residues: CASSSTASSYNEQFF. The CDR3 DNA is TGCGCCAGCAGCTCAACAGCGAGCTCCTACAATGAGCAGTTCTTC.

The V call is TRBV29-1, the J call TRBJ2-5; TRBD2 matches 9 bases. V dropped 3 bases and J dropped 5; count of bases not matched to a gene: 7. The V gene's germline CDR1 is SQVTM and CDR2 ANQGSEA. CDR3 length equals 14 residues. CDR3 nucleotides: TGCAGCGTTGATTTGGGCGGGAGGGCGGAGACCCAGTACTTC. It specifies CSVDLGGRAETQYF.

The V gene is TRBV11-2, the J gene TRBJ1-4; TRBD1 matches at 7 bases. The junction had 3 bases not matched to a gene; V was cut back by 1 base and J by 1 base. The CDR3 is made up of 16 amino acids. Germline loops: CDR1 SGHAT, CDR2 FQNNGV. CDR3 protein: CASSLGQGVTNEKLFF. The CDR3, as DNA: TGTGCCAGCAGCTTAGGACAGGGCGTAACTAATGAAAAACTGTTTTTT.

This rearrangement joins TRBV11-2 to TRBJ2-3, with 10 bases aligning to TRBD1. The CDR3 runs 17 residues. With 5 bases clipped from V and 4 bases from J, the junction kept 12 bases outside the gene matches. Germline V lookup: CDR1 SGHAT, CDR2 FQNNGV. CDR3 DNA sequence: TGTGCCAGCAGCCCCACGGACAGGGGGATGTGGGCAGATACGCAGTATTTT. Protein product: CASSPTDRGMWADTQYF.

J is TRBJ2-5 and V is TRBV10-2, with D possibly being TRBD2 (7 bases). CDR1 and CDR2 (germline): WSHSY, SAAADI. The CDR3 covers 14 residues. The germline V and J ends were trimmed by 2 bases and 4 bases, with 11 bases remaining between them. The CDR3 reads CASSERGGAETQYF. The CDR3 region has the DNA TGCGCCAGCAGTGAGCGCGGGGGCGCAGAGACCCAGTACTTC.

The genes are TRBV12-5 and TRBJ2-3; 10 bases line up with TRBD2. Per the germline V gene, CDR1 is LGHNT and CDR2 is FRNRAP. The CDR3 has 15 amino acids. The trim removed 6 bases at V and 2 bases at J, leaving 5 bases unmatched. CDR3 region: CASGFGLAVTDTQYF. The DNA for the CDR3 is TGTGCTAGTGGATTTGGACTAGCGGTCACAGATACGCAGTATTTT.

CDR3 residues: CASYYDPSTDTQYF. For the CDR3, the DNA is TGCGCCAGCTATTACGACCCTAGCACAGATACGCAGTATTTT. This chain connects TRBV5-1 to TRBJ2-3; D gene unclear. The V gene's germline CDR1 is SGHRS and CDR2 YFSETQ. The CDR3 is made up of 14 amino acids. Trimming shortened V by 7 bases and J by 0 bases, and 12 bases separated the two germline ends.

The CDR3, as DNA: TGTGCCAGCAGCCGAGACATTTACACCGGGGAGCTGTTTTTT. Its protein is CASSRDIYTGELFF. The chain is built from TRBV14 and TRBJ2-2, with D unresolved. The CDR3 has 14 residues. V was trimmed by 4 bases and J by 3 bases, leaving 9 bases between them. Germline loops: CDR1 SGHDN, CDR2 FVKESK.

The chain employs TRBV7-2 and TRBJ1-3, with a possible D match to TRBD1 (5 bases). The CDR3 is made up of 16 amino acids. The germline V and J ends were trimmed by 4 bases and 2 bases, with 15 bases remaining between them. Germline CDR1 SGHTA, CDR2 FQGNSA. The CDR3 coding sequence is TGTGCCAGCAGCTCAGTGGGGGGATCCCCTGGAAACACCATATATTTT. This sequence encodes CASSSVGGSPGNTIYF.

V usage is TRBV10-3 and J usage is TRBJ1-1; D might be TRBD1 (5 bases). V was pared by 8 bases and J by 4 bases, with 17 bases between. Germline V gene data show CDR1 as ENHRY and CDR2 as SYGVKD. The CDR3 has 14 residues. DNA for the CDR3: TGTGCCATCTCCGGGGGGACTTATAGCACTGAAGCTTTCTTT. This gives the protein CAISGGTYSTEAFF.

This rearrangement joins TRBV6-1 to TRBJ2-7; TRBD2 matches at 12 bases. The trim removed 4 bases at V and 0 bases at J, leaving 13 bases unmatched. Germline V gene lookup returns CDR1 MNHNS and CDR2 SASEGT. CDR3 length equals 19 residues. The CDR3: CASSGMDSGLAGFSYEQYF. CDR3 nucleotide sequence: TGTGCCAGCAGTGGAATGGACAGTGGACTAGCGGGATTCTCCTACGAGCAGTACTTC.